The 7 T cell receptor beta chains below come from one sample, sequenced in a study of blood T cell repertoires in COVID-19. Generated by immunoSEQ multiplex PCR, the TCRdb table keeps only in-frame clones and is missing some. The sample shows about 46,000 clones, 80% to 90% of them seen only once. The sequencing sample was made of peripheral blood. The receptors were sampled from a man aged 60-69 years with acute or convalescent COVID-19.

CDR3 coding DNA: TGTGCCAGTACCGCTGACAGGGGGCTAAACATTCAGTACTTC. Translated: CASTADRGLNIQYF. The chain is built from TRBV19 and TRBJ2-4, with 10 nucleotides matching TRBD1. This CDR3 is built from 14 residues. Germline values: CDR1 LNHDA, CDR2 SQIVND (reference sequence). Trimming took 7 bases from V and 6 from J; bases not matched to a gene: 6.

The chain carries TRBV5-1 and TRBJ1-1, with TRBD1 matching 12 bases. The CDR3 consists of 18 residues. Looked up from germline, CDR1 is SGHRS and CDR2 is YFSETQ. The V and J ends lost 0 bases and 1 base, in that order; junction bases with no gene match: 7. CDR3 amino acids: CASSLAGTGGPPNTEAFF. The CDR3 DNA follows: TGCGCCAGCAGCTTGGCCGGGACAGGGGGCCCCCCGAACACTGAAGCTTTCTTT.

The J gene is TRBJ1-3, the V gene TRBV6-5; D call uncertain. CDR3 size: 13 residues. Germline loops: CDR1 MNHEY, CDR2 SVGAGI. The V end lost 6 bases, the J end lost 0 bases, and 6 bases lay between the germline ends. CDR3 protein: CASRRDSGNTIYF. The CDR3 coding sequence is TGTGCCAGCAGGAGAGACTCTGGAAACACCATATATTTT.

This rearrangement joins TRBV15 to TRBJ1-6; a weak D match, TRBD1 (5 bases). The ends were cut back, 0 bases at V and 9 bases at J, with 9 bases in the middle. Germline V gene sequence: CDR1 LNHNV, CDR2 YYDKDF (reference sequence). The CDR3 loop spans 14 amino acids. The CDR3 loop reads CATSRDGAISPLHF. The CDR3 DNA follows: TGTGCCACCAGCAGAGATGGGGCAATTTCACCCCTCCACTTT.

V is TRBV29-1 and J is TRBJ1-1, with D tentatively TRBD1 (5 bases). The CDR3 totals 15 residues. Germline CDR1 and CDR2: SQVTM and ANQGSEA. The germline V and J ends were trimmed by 6 bases and 2 bases, with 19 bases remaining between them. The CDR3 nucleotides read TGCAGCGTCGAGGGACTGGGACGCCTAAACACTGAAGCTTTCTTT. Translation: CSVEGLGRLNTEAFF.

A single count supports this clone. The genes are TRBV19 and TRBJ2-3, with D tentatively TRBD1 (5 bases). In germline, CDR1 is LNHDA, CDR2 SQIVND (reference sequence). Trimming removed 4 bases from V and 5 bases from J, with 10 bases in between. The CDR3 contains 13 residues. CDR3 bases: TGTGCCAGTAGTAAGGGGTCCCAAGATACGCAGTATTTT. It encodes CASSKGSQDTQYF.

This clone was seen a handful of times. J is TRBJ1-1 and V is TRBV10-3; a weak D match, TRBD1 (6 bases). CDR1 ENHRY and CDR2 SYGVKD come from the germline V gene. V was pared by 11 bases and J by 5 bases, with 15 bases between. The CDR3 loop spans 12 amino acids. For the CDR3, the DNA is TGTGCCTCCAGCCCACAGGGAACTGAAGCTTTCTTT. Translation gives CASSPQGTEAFF.